The rows below give T cell receptor beta chains drawn from one sample of a study of blood T cell repertoires in COVID-19. Repertoires were generated with immunoSEQ multiplex PCR, while TCRdb's copy carries only in-frame clones and drops some. The table shows 60,000 to 75,000 clones, with 70% to 90% occurring only once. The sample was peripheral blood. The receptors originated from a human donor in a cohort sampled during active COVID-19. CDR3s include the opening cysteine and the closing phenylalanine or tryptophan. D genes are given only for firm matches. Size tells how often a clone was seen (once, few, many) or the class of an expanded clone, and some rows leave it out.

V	J	D	length	size	CDR3	DNA
TRBV4-2	TRBJ1-5	-	15	-	CASSQEKESDQPQHF	TGTGCCAGCAGCCAAGAAAAAGAATCGGATCAGCCCCAGCATTTT
TRBV6-5	TRBJ2-4	TRBD2	14	-	CASSPIAGGAGEYF	TGTGCCAGCAGCCCGATAGCGGGGGGCGCCGGGGAGTACTTC
TRBV10-2	TRBJ1-1	-	13	-	CASILTETTEAFF	TGCGCCAGCATCTTGACAGAGACCACTGAAGCTTTCTTT
TRBV7-2	TRBJ1-4	TRBD1	15	-	CASSLGGTGGGKLFF	TGTGCCAGCAGCTTAGGCGGGACAGGGGGCGGGAAACTGTTTTTT
TRBV5-6	TRBJ2-3	TRBD1	15	-	CASSSGTGGPDTQYF	TGTGCCAGCAGTTCCGGGACAGGGGGCCCAGATACGCAGTATTTT
TRBV19	TRBJ1-1	-	12	few	CASRTLGTEAFF	TGTGCCTCGAGGACATTGGGCACTGAAGCTTTCTTT
TRBV7-2	TRBJ1-1	-	13	-	CASRRQTNTEAFF	TGTGCCAGCAGGCGACAGACGAACACTGAAGCTTTCTTT
TRBV28	TRBJ2-6	TRBD1	17	-	CASTLGQGGSGANVLTF	TGTGCCAGCACCCTGGGACAGGGGGGGTCTGGGGCCAACGTCCTGACTTTC
TRBV4-1	TRBJ2-7	TRBD2	15	-	CASSQGVGLADEQYF	TGCGCCAGCAGCCAAGGGGTCGGACTAGCAGACGAGCAGTACTTC
TRBV21-1	TRBJ2-3	-	17	-	CASSKEASGGATYTQYF	TGTGCCAGCAGCAAAGAAGCTAGCGGGGGGGCTACCTATACGCAGTATTTT
TRBV25-1	TRBJ1-1	-	14	few	CASSEPQGYTEAFF	TGTGCCAGCAGCGAACCTCAGGGTTACACTGAAGCTTTCTTT
TRBV2	TRBJ2-3	TRBD2	15	-	CASNGERGSTDTQYF	TGTGCCAGCAACGGGGAGCGGGGTTCCACAGATACGCAGTATTTT
TRBV18	TRBJ1-5	-	14	-	CASSPGLGNQPQHF	TGTGCCAGCTCACCTGGACTGGGAAATCAGCCCCAGCATTTT
TRBV19	TRBJ2-2	-	13	-	CASSMVVTGELFF	TGTGCCAGTAGTATGGTAGTTACCGGGGAGCTGTTTTTT
TRBV19	TRBJ1-5	-	15	-	CASSIPRYSNQPQHF	TGTGCCAGTAGTATTCCTAGGTATAGCAATCAGCCCCAGCATTTT
TRBV12-3/TRBV12-4	TRBJ1-2	-	12	-	CASSENRYGYTF	TGTGCCAGCAGTGAGAACCGCTATGGCTACACCTTC
TRBV5-6	TRBJ1-1	TRBD1	14	once	CASREGQVFSEAFF	TGTGCCAGCAGAGAGGGACAGGTATTTTCTGAAGCTTTCTTT
TRBV18	TRBJ1-6	-	15	-	CASSPSGGVRSPLHF	TGTGCCAGCTCACCGTCCGGAGGGGTAAGGTCACCCCTCCACTTT
TRBV20-1	TRBJ2-3	TRBD2	11	-	CSGGAADTQYF	TGCAGCGGGGGGGCGGCAGATACGCAGTATTTT
TRBV6-2/TRBV6-3	TRBJ2-2	TRBD2	17	-	CPTTPPRRGGQTGELFF	TGTCCCACCACCCCCCCACGACGGGGGGGCCAGACCGGGGAGCTGTTTTTT
TRBV5-1	TRBJ1-1	-	12	-	CASSLDYTEAFF	TGCGCCAGCAGCTTGGACTACACTGAAGCTTTCTTT
TRBV12-3/TRBV12-4	TRBJ1-5	-	13	-	CASTEDRYQPQHF	TGTGCCAGCACAGAGGACAGATATCAGCCCCAGCATTTT
TRBV6-6	TRBJ1-1	-	13	-	CASGGGGYTEAFF	TGTGCCAGCGGGGGGGGAGGGTACACTGAAGCTTTCTTT
TRBV7-9	TRBJ2-7	-	11	-	CASSGQYEQYF	TGTGCCAGCAGCGGACAATACGAGCAGTACTTC
TRBV7-2	TRBJ2-2	TRBD1	15	-	CASSQQGANTGELFF	TGTGCCAGCAGCCAACAGGGGGCGAACACCGGGGAGCTGTTTTTT
TRBV7-2	TRBJ1-1	-	12	-	CASNSLDTEAFF	TGTGCCAGCAACTCTCTGGACACTGAAGCTTTCTTT
TRBV23-1	TRBJ2-7	-	15	-	CASSRPRVNPYEQYF	TGCGCCAGCAGTCGCCCGCGGGTGAACCCCTACGAGCAGTACTTC
TRBV3-1/TRBV3-2	TRBJ1-1	-	14	-	CASSQEGGITEAFF	TGTGCCAGCAGCCAGGAAGGGGGTATCACTGAAGCTTTCTTT
TRBV10-3	TRBJ2-3	TRBD2	17	-	CAISQKASGGPKDTQYF	TGTGCCATCAGTCAAAAGGCTAGCGGGGGGCCTAAGGATACGCAGTATTTT
TRBV14	TRBJ2-2	-	15	-	CASSQRPPRTGELFF	TGTGCCAGCAGCCAACGACCTCCGCGGACCGGGGAGCTGTTTTTT
TRBV6-1	TRBJ1-2	-	13	-	CASSESGAGGYTF	TGTGCCAGCAGTGAAAGCGGGGCTGGGGGCTACACCTTC
TRBV5-4	TRBJ2-7	-	14	-	CASSTRVHGNEQYF	TGTGCCAGCAGCACCAGGGTACACGGAAACGAGCAGTACTTC
TRBV14	TRBJ2-1	TRBD1	15	once	CASSLMDREIREQFF	TGTGCCAGCAGCCTTATGGACAGGGAGATTCGCGAGCAGTTCTTC
TRBV13	TRBJ2-1	-	14	-	CASSLTASNNEQFF	TGTGCCAGCAGCTTGACAGCCTCAAACAATGAGCAGTTCTTC
TRBV4-3	TRBJ1-5	-	13	-	CASSPILNQPQHF	TGCGCCAGCAGCCCTATATTGAATCAGCCCCAGCATTTT
TRBV4-1	TRBJ2-3	TRBD1	15	-	CASSPGTGIKDTQYF	TGCGCCAGCAGCCCTGGGACAGGGATAAAAGATACGCAGTATTTT
TRBV30	TRBJ2-5	-	13	-	CAWSVGVKETQYF	TGTGCCTGGAGTGTAGGGGTGAAAGAGACCCAGTACTTC
TRBV5-4	TRBJ2-3	TRBD2	15	-	CASSFRGGPSDTQYF	TGTGCCAGCAGCTTTCGGGGGGGCCCGTCAGATACGCAGTATTTT
TRBV4-3	TRBJ2-4	TRBD1	16	many	CASSQDRTGGPNIQYF	TGCGCCAGCAGCCAAGATAGGACAGGGGGTCCGAACATTCAGTACTTC
TRBV11-3	TRBJ2-5	TRBD2	15	-	CASRKTSGVTETQYF	TGTGCCAGCAGAAAGACTAGCGGGGTAACCGAGACCCAGTACTTC
TRBV5-5	TRBJ1-2	TRBD1	13	-	CASSRTGVYGYTF	TGTGCCAGCAGCCGGACAGGGGTCTATGGCTACACCTTC
TRBV6-2/TRBV6-3	TRBJ1-3	TRBD1	15	-	CASSVSGTAGNTIYF	TGTGCCAGCAGTGTATCCGGGACAGCTGGAAACACCATATATTTT
TRBV12-3/TRBV12-4	TRBJ1-1	-	13	-	CASSRQWGTEAFF	TGTGCCAGCAGTCGACAGTGGGGCACTGAAGCTTTCTTT
TRBV7-9	TRBJ1-6	-	15	few	CASSLEAQGGSPLHF	TGTGCCAGCAGCTTAGAGGCCCAGGGAGGGTCACCCCTCCACTTT
TRBV29-1	TRBJ1-4	TRBD1	16	-	CSVVFLKRTGNEKLFF	TGCAGCGTTGTATTCTTAAAGCGGACAGGGAATGAAAAACTGTTTTTT
TRBV4-1	TRBJ1-1	-	15	-	CASSPITLVNTEAFF	TGCGCCAGCAGCCCCATAACTCTGGTAAACACTGAAGCTTTCTTT